This T cell receptor (beta chain) originates from a study of T cell changes during pregnancy in multiple sclerosis. This clone was recorded only once. Some clones are missing from TCRdb's copy, which holds only in-frame ones; the method was immunoSEQ multiplex PCR. The data hold 55,000 to 65,000 clones, with around 93% observed a single time. The CDR3 is made up of 15 amino acids. Per germline, CDR1 SEHNR and CDR2 FQNEAQ (reference sequence). The V and J ends lost 1 base and 5 bases respectively, with 11 bases between them. The clonotype was recovered from a female donor with multiple sclerosis, enrolled in a pregnancy study. V gene TRBV7-9 combines with J gene TRBJ1-4; a weak D match, TRBD1 (5 bases). The sequences come from peripheral blood, collected after pregnancy. The CDR3: CASSLEGRANEKLFF. The CDR3 DNA follows: TGTGCCAGCAGCTTAGAGGGCAGGGCAAATGAAAAACTGTTTTTT.